Below, 13 T cell receptor beta chains from the same sample are listed, as sequenced in a study of shared clonotypes between healthy human individuals. Sequencing used immunoSEQ multiplex PCR; TCRdb keeps in-frame clones, though not all of them. Of about 1 million clones listed, about three quarters are singletons. The specimen was memory CD4+ T cells sorted from blood. Subset specified: CD45RA-negative fraction. The receptor set was obtained from a young man in good health.

This clone was observed at least ten times. CDR3 in DNA: TGCGCCAGCAGCCAAAATCATGGACTAGGGGAGACCCAGTACTTC. Translated: CASSQNHGLGETQYF. The chain has TRBV4-1 and TRBJ2-5; 7 nucleotides match TRBD2. Trimming took 2 bases from V and 5 from J; bases not matched to a gene: 8. The CDR3 sequence is 15 residues long. Germline V gene lookup returns CDR1 MGHRA and CDR2 YSYEKL.

The V and J genes are TRBV5-6 and TRBJ1-4, with unresolved D. V was cut by 0 bases and J by 7 bases, with 10 bases left in between. The CDR3 extends over 14 amino acids. Germline V CDR1 and CDR2: SGHDT, YYEEEE. The CDR3, as DNA: TGTGCCAGCAGCTTGGGTGGAAGAGGTGAAAAACTGTTTTTT. The encoded protein is CASSLGGRGEKLFF.

The V gene is TRBV11-2, the J gene TRBJ2-7; D may be TRBD2 (7 bases). Trimming pared 5 bases from V and 6 bases from J, leaving 17 bases between. This CDR3 is built from 14 residues. CDR1 is SGHAT and CDR2 is FQNNGV in the germline V gene. The CDR3 DNA reads as TGTGCCAGCAGCCGTATAGAGAGGGGGGGCGAGCAGTACTTC. This encodes CASSRIERGGEQYF.

The rearrangement uses TRBV27 and TRBJ2-3; 15 bases match TRBD2. Germline loops: CDR1 MNHEY, CDR2 SMNVEV (reference sequence). J was trimmed by 5 bases and V by 4 bases; bases with no gene match: 7. This CDR3 region has 17 residues. The CDR3 sequence is CASSSRTSGGALDTQYF. The CDR3 bases are TGTGCCAGCAGTTCTCGGACTAGCGGGGGGGCATTAGATACGCAGTATTTT.

Comments on this clone: Within the sample, other DNA sequences also encode this same CDR3. The CDR3 here is CASSSPGQGYEQYF. DNA of the CDR3: TGTGCCAGCAGCTCTCCGGGACAGGGATACGAGCAGTACTTC. The V call is TRBV5-4, the J call TRBJ2-7; TRBD1 agrees at 9 bases. CDR1 is SGHNT, CDR2 YYREEE, per germline (reference sequence). Germline trimming cut 3 bases from V and 4 bases from J; bases unmatched to any gene: 5. This CDR3 region has 14 residues.

The V and J genes are TRBV27 and TRBJ2-5, with D possibly called TRBD1 or TRBD2 (6 bases each). Germline CDR1 MNHEY, CDR2 SMNVEV (reference sequence). V lost 2 bases to trimming and J lost 4 bases, with 11 bases between them. This CDR3 comprises 14 residues. CDR3 bases: TGTGCCAGCAGTTTAAGGGGGGTTGGAGAGACCCAGTACTTC. As protein: CASSLRGVGETQYF.

The rearrangement uses TRBV7-3 and TRBJ2-2; D is perhaps TRBD2 (5 bases). The CDR3 contains 15 residues. In germline, CDR1 is SGHTA, CDR2 FQGTGA. V lost 6 bases to trimming and J lost 0 bases, with 11 bases between them. CDR3 nucleotides: TGTGCCAGCAGGAAGGAGGTTCCGAACACCGGGGAGCTGTTTTTT. This sequence encodes CASRKEVPNTGELFF.

In this sample, this clone turned up once. This same CDR3 is encoded by further DNA sequences in the sample. V is TRBV5-1 and J is TRBJ2-1; 7 nucleotides match TRBD1. The CDR3 is 14 amino acids. CDR1 is SGHRS, CDR2 YFSETQ, per germline. The J segment lost 5 bases and the V segment lost 4 bases, leaving 6 bases of the junction unmatched. As DNA, the CDR3 is TGCGCCAGCAGCGGCCGGACAGGAGACAATGAGCAGTTCTTC. This gives the protein CASSGRTGDNEQFF.

The chain has TRBV7-4 and TRBJ1-1; tentatively, D is TRBD1 (6 bases). The CDR3 is made up of 14 amino acids. The V end was cut by 5 bases, the J end by 1 base, with 11 bases between. The V gene's germline CDR1 is SGHVT and CDR2 SQSDAQ. The CDR3 reads CASSHRDSNTEAFF. DNA for the CDR3: TGTGCCAGCAGCCACAGGGATTCGAACACTGAAGCTTTCTTT.

This clone has more than one count but fewer than ten. Other DNA sequences from this sample encode an identical CDR3 as well. V usage is TRBV7-3 and J usage is TRBJ1-1, with D hard to call. CDR3 length: 13 amino acids. Germline values: CDR1 SGHTA, CDR2 FQGTGA. Trimming took off 3 bases at V and 1 base at J, with 6 bases between the two ends. The CDR3: CASSFRGNTEAFF. CDR3 nucleotide sequence: TGTGCCAGCAGCTTTCGCGGGAACACTGAAGCTTTCTTT.

A word on this clone: Other DNA sequences in this specimen translate into the identical CDR3. The chain is built from TRBV30 and TRBJ1-1; tentatively, D is TRBD1 (6 bases). The germline V and J ends were trimmed by 0 bases and 4 bases, with 9 bases remaining between them. Germline V gene data show CDR1 as GTSNPN and CDR2 as SVGIG (reference sequence). This CDR3 has 13 amino acids. CDR3 residues: CAWSVGGGTEAFF. Here the CDR3 DNA reads TGTGCCTGGAGTGTGGGAGGGGGCACTGAAGCTTTCTTT.

The chain employs TRBV11-1 and TRBJ2-7, with D unclear. This CDR3 contains 15 residues. Trimming shortened V by 5 bases and J by 0 bases, and 14 bases separated the two germline ends. Per the germline V gene, CDR1 is SGHAT and CDR2 is FQDESV (reference sequence). The chain's CDR3 is CASSPTTVSSYEQYF. The CDR3 coding sequence is TGTGCCAGCAGCCCGACAACAGTTTCCTCCTACGAGCAGTACTTC.

A note on this clone: Relative to the germline gene, one junction end is altered; a read error may explain this. The chain is built from TRBV30 and TRBJ2-7; 9 bases agree with TRBD1. Germline CDR1 GTSNPN, CDR2 SVGIG (reference sequence). The length of the CDR3 is 14 residues. CDR3 coding DNA: TGTGCCTGGAGTTGGGGGGACAGGGCCTACGAGCAGCACTTC. The encoded protein is CAWSWGDRAYEQHF.